Each of the 9 T cell receptor beta chains below was sequenced from the same sample in a study of cytomegalovirus exposure and HLA in healthy donors. In the PCR, 60 Vbeta and 13 Jbeta primers were used. Repertoires were generated with immunoSEQ multiplex PCR, while TCRdb's copy carries only in-frame clones and drops some. The table has roughly 100,000 clones, 60% to 85% seen once. The sample comprised PBMCs. Receptors originate from a male donor in good health and CMV-seronegative.

The V call is TRBV4-3, the J call TRBJ2-5, with 10 bases that match TRBD1. The J call may be incorrect, as the DNA end agrees better with TRBJ2-7. CDR3 length: 15 residues. Per germline, CDR1 LGHNA and CDR2 YSLEER. CDR3 amino acids: CASSQKATGGNEQYF. CDR3 sequence (DNA): TGCGCCAGCAGCCAGAAGGCGACAGGGGGCAACGAGCAGTACTTC.

This chain links TRBV23-1 with TRBJ2-7; 7 nucleotides match TRBD2. TRBV23-1 is annotated as an ORF whose role is uncertain. V trimming: 0 bases; J trimming: 3 bases; junction bases outside the gene matches: 11. This CDR3 region has 17 residues. Written as DNA, the CDR3 is TGCGCCAGCAGTCAATCGGGTGGGCGGGAGTCCAACTACGAGCAGTACTTC. As protein: CASSQSGGRESNYEQYF.

This clone was recorded a few times. Here the CDR3 DNA reads TGTGCCAGCAGCTTGGCAGGGGTATTTGATGGCTACACCTTC. Amino acid sequence: CASSLAGVFDGYTF. The chain employs TRBV5-4 and TRBJ1-2, with D maybe TRBD1 (6 bases). V was shortened by 0 bases and J by 6 bases, with 12 bases between the two germline ends. Germline CDR1 is SGHNT and CDR2 is YYREEE (reference sequence). This CDR3 region has 14 residues.

V and J are TRBV19 and TRBJ2-3; D possibly corresponds to TRBD2 (5 bases). The CDR3 covers 17 residues. Germline V gives CDR1 LNHDA, CDR2 SQIVND (reference sequence). The V gene lost 0 bases and the J gene lost 0 bases, with 13 bases spanning the gap. The CDR3 DNA is TGTGCCAGTAGTATAGATCTACGGGGTCCTAGCACAGATACGCAGTATTTT. Protein: CASSIDLRGPSTDTQYF.

This clone was seen a single time. The rearrangement links TRBV5-1 to TRBJ1-1; D is ambiguous. CDR1 and CDR2 (germline): SGHRS, YFSETQ. The germline V and J ends were trimmed by 0 bases and 3 bases, with 9 bases remaining between them. The CDR3 contains 14 residues. The CDR3 protein is CASSLGGGYTEAFF. The CDR3 bases are TGCGCCAGCAGCTTGGGGGGAGGGTACACTGAAGCTTTCTTT.

V and J are TRBV4-2 and TRBJ2-7; D is possibly TRBD1 (5 bases). The CDR3 length is 17 residues. Per germline, CDR1 LGHNA and CDR2 YNFKEQ. V gave up 0 bases and J gave up 1 base, with 16 bases separating them. CDR3 nucleotide sequence: TGTGCCAGCAGCCAAGAACAAGCAGGGTATAGGTCCTACGAGCAGTACTTC. Its translation is CASSQEQAGYRSYEQYF.

The chain has TRBV7-9 and TRBJ2-1; tentatively, D is TRBD2 (6 bases). Germline CDR1 SEHNR, CDR2 FQNEAQ (reference sequence). This CDR3 contains 14 residues. The ends were cut back, 6 bases at V and 3 bases at J, with 12 bases in the middle. As DNA, the CDR3 is TGTGCCAGCAGTCAATCGACTAGCTACAATGAGCAGTTCTTC. Protein product: CASSQSTSYNEQFF.

The rearrangement uses TRBV5-1 and TRBJ1-2, with a tentative D call TRBD1 (6 bases). V lost 1 base to trimming and J lost 6 bases, with 16 bases between them. Germline lookup yields CDR1 SGHRS and CDR2 YFSETQ. This CDR3 spans 15 amino acids. The CDR3 reads CASSLNGGRSHGYTF. The CDR3 bases are TGCGCCAGCAGCTTGAACGGGGGGCGATCACATGGCTACACCTTC.

The genes are TRBV7-8 and TRBJ2-5; no firm D call. The CDR3 contains 13 residues. Germline V gene data show CDR1 as SGHVS and CDR2 as FQNEAQ. Trimming left V 5 bases short and J 5 bases short, with 12 bases between. The CDR3 here is CASSPRRPETQYF. In DNA, the CDR3 is TGTGCCAGCAGCCCTCGCAGGCCGGAGACCCAGTACTTC.